The 20 T cell receptor beta chains in this list originate from one sample, sequenced in a study of control samples from healthy donors and cancer patients. Sequencing was performed with immunoSEQ multiplex PCR; in TCRdb, only in-frame clones are kept and a portion is missing. The profile shows some 210,000 clones, 91% of them singletons. Input material: blood. The receptors were sampled from a man in his thirties or forties in good health.

This rearrangement joins TRBV7-9 to TRBJ1-1, with 7 bases fitting TRBD1. Germline CDR1 reads SEHNR; CDR2 reads FQNEAQ (reference sequence). V lost 5 bases to trimming and J lost 4 bases; unmatched junction nucleotides: 19. The CDR3 is 18 amino acids. The chain's CDR3 is CASSHRGPGVTFSTEAFF. Here the CDR3 DNA reads TGTGCCAGCAGCCACAGGGGTCCAGGGGTAACTTTTAGCACTGAAGCTTTCTTT.

This chain connects TRBV27 to TRBJ1-2; no clear D gene. There are 15 residues in the CDR3. V lost 2 bases, J lost 5 bases, and 15 bases lay in between. The germline CDR1 and CDR2 sequences are MNHEY and SMNVEV (reference sequence). The CDR3 protein is CASSLGGERVYGYTF. Here the CDR3 DNA reads TGTGCCAGCAGTTTAGGTGGGGAAAGGGTGTATGGCTACACCTTC.

On this clone: The sample holds other DNA sequences that translate to the same CDR3. The rearrangement links TRBV30 to TRBJ1-1, with D unclear. Germline V gene lookup returns CDR1 GTSNPN and CDR2 SVGIG (reference sequence). Trimming removed 0 bases from V and 2 bases from J, with 1 base in between. The CDR3 is made up of 11 amino acids. The DNA for the CDR3 is TGTGCCTGGAGTGTCAACACTGAAGCTTTCTTT. It yields the protein CAWSVNTEAFF.

The J gene is TRBJ1-1, the V gene TRBV25-1; 11 bases line up with TRBD1. V gave up 8 bases and J gave up 7 bases; unmatched junction bases: 15. This CDR3 comprises 16 residues. Germline CDR1 and CDR2: MGHDK and SYGVNS. CDR3 sequence (DNA): TGTGCCAGCCCCATACACTCGGGACAGGGGGTTGTTGAAGCTTTCTTT. Translated, it gives CASPIHSGQGVVEAFF.

The chain has TRBV6-6 and TRBJ1-4; TRBD1 matches at 8 bases. With V trimmed by 5 bases and J by 13 bases, 12 bases remained unmatched. The CDR3 sequence is 14 residues long. The germline gives CDR1 MNHNY, CDR2 SVGAGI (reference sequence). The CDR3 is CASSTPGQVRGLFF. The CDR3 DNA sequence: TGTGCCAGCAGTACTCCGGGACAGGTTCGAGGACTGTTTTTT.

The CDR3 DNA sequence: TGTGCCAGCAGCGAAGACCCCTGGAGCTCCTACGAGCAGTACTTC. It is translated as CASSEDPWSSYEQYF. V usage is TRBV7-9 and J usage is TRBJ2-7; D gene uncertain. The CDR3 runs 15 residues. V was shortened by 5 bases and J by 0 bases, with 14 bases between the two germline ends. The germline gives CDR1 SEHNR, CDR2 FQNEAQ (reference sequence). Together with reference TRBV7-9 and TRBJ2-7, the CDR3 gives the full variable domain: DTGVSQNPRHKITKRGQNVTFRCDPISEHNRLYWYRQTLGQGPEFLTYFQNEAQLEKSRLLSDRFSAERPKGSFSTLEIQRTEQGDSAMYLCASSEDPWSSYEQYFGPGTRLTVT.

The rearrangement joins TRBV5-1 to TRBJ2-3; D tentatively reads TRBD1 or TRBD2 (5 bases each). Trimming shortened V by 3 bases and J by 3 bases, and 11 bases separated the two germline ends. Per germline, CDR1 SGHRS and CDR2 YFSETQ. This CDR3 region has 14 residues. The CDR3 spells CASSSGRSTDTQYF. CDR3 DNA: TGCGCCAGCAGCTCGGGACGGTCGACAGATACGCAGTATTTT.

This clone has a handful of counts. The chain joins TRBV24-1 to TRBJ2-1, with TRBD2 matching 14 bases. Germline CDR1 reads KGHDR; CDR2 reads SFDVKD. This CDR3 is 14 amino acids long. The ends lost 9 bases at V and 8 bases at J; junction bases unmatched: 5. The CDR3 sequence: CATGGTSGGDEQFF. CDR3 DNA: TGTGCCACCGGGGGGACTAGCGGGGGAGATGAGCAGTTCTTC.

The genes are TRBV5-1 and TRBJ2-1, with D perhaps assigned TRBD1 or TRBD2 (6 bases each). V lost 3 bases and J 6 bases, leaving 19 bases between the germline ends. This CDR3 region has 16 residues. Germline CDR1 is SGHRS and CDR2 is YFSETQ. The CDR3 DNA is TGCGCCAGCAGCTCGGGGGCAAGCGGCGGGGTCAATGAGCAGTTCTTC. Encoded protein: CASSSGASGGVNEQFF.

The genes are TRBV24-1 and TRBJ1-5; 9 nucleotides agree with TRBD1. CDR3 length: 15 amino acids. Germline V gene sequence: CDR1 KGHDR, CDR2 SFDVKD. The V gene end was trimmed by 2 bases and the J gene end by 5 bases; junction bases not matched to a gene: 3. The CDR3 protein is CATSDSRTGDQPQHF. DNA of the CDR3: TGTGCCACCAGTGATTCCCGGACAGGGGATCAGCCCCAGCATTTT.

J is TRBJ1-1 and V is TRBV10-2; D is ambiguous. The ends were cut back, 4 bases at V and 2 bases at J, with 14 bases in the middle. The germline gives CDR1 WSHSY, CDR2 SAAADI. The CDR3 consists of 15 residues. The CDR3 bases are TGCGCCAGCAGTGTAAGACCGGCGGGAAACACTGAAGCTTTCTTT. This sequence encodes CASSVRPAGNTEAFF.

The rearrangement links TRBV3-1 (or the pseudogene TRBV3-2) to TRBJ1-4; D gene unclear. Germline CDR1 and CDR2: LGHDT and YNNKEL (reference sequence). The CDR3 totals 13 residues. Trimming took off 7 bases at V and 4 bases at J, with 10 bases between the two ends. The DNA for the CDR3 is TGTGCCAGCACTACGCACCATAATGAAAAACTGTTTTTT. It translates to CASTTHHNEKLFF.

The J gene is TRBJ1-2, the V gene TRBV24-1; possible D gene TRBD1, 5 bases. Germline CDR1 and CDR2: KGHDR and SFDVKD. There are 16 residues in the CDR3. V lost 0 bases and J lost 4, with 14 bases in between. For the CDR3, the DNA is TGTGCCACCAGTGATTTGCATACGGACACCCTCTATGGCTACACCTTC. Amino acid sequence: CATSDLHTDTLYGYTF.

The rearrangement links TRBV5-6 to TRBJ2-2; 7 nucleotides match TRBD1. CDR1 SGHDT and CDR2 YYEEEE come from the germline V gene. V shed 1 base and J 0 bases; nucleotides not matched to a gene: 0. This CDR3 spans 15 amino acids. CDR3 sequence (DNA): TGTGCCAGCAGCTTGCAGGGGGCGAACACCGGGGAGCTGTTTTTT. Translation gives CASSLQGANTGELFF.

The chain employs TRBV7-9 and TRBJ2-5, with D unresolved. The CDR3 spans 16 residues. V was cut by 11 bases and J by 2 bases, with 24 bases left in between. CDR1 and CDR2 (germline): SEHNR, FQNEAQ (reference sequence). CDR3 loop: CAPGMPAYREQETQYF. The CDR3 DNA reads TGTGCCCCGGGCATGCCAGCTTATAGGGAACAAGAGACCCAGTACTTC.

This clone was seen only a few times. V and J are TRBV12-3 or TRBV12-4 and TRBJ1-2; possibly TRBD1 for D (6 bases). Trimming stripped 5 bases from V and 6 bases from J, with 13 bases between. This CDR3 is built from 13 residues. Here the CDR3 DNA reads TGTGCCAGCAGTAACAGGGTTCCTAATGGCTACACCTTC. It codes for CASSNRVPNGYTF.

The chain combines TRBV30 with TRBJ2-2, with TRBD1 matching over 10 bases. Germline trimming cut 8 bases from V and 2 bases from J; bases unmatched to any gene: 2. The germline V gene encodes CDR1 GTSNPN and CDR2 SVGIG (reference sequence). The CDR3 covers 13 residues. The CDR3 loop is CAGQGVNTGELFF. Written as DNA, the CDR3 is TGTGCCGGACAGGGGGTTAACACCGGGGAGCTGTTTTTT.

The CDR3 region is CASSYFIDQRGDTGELFF. CDR3 DNA sequence: TGTGCCAGCAGTTATTTTATAGACCAGCGGGGAGACACCGGGGAGCTGTTTTTT. This rearrangement joins TRBV27 to TRBJ2-2, with 7 bases lining up with TRBD2. Germline V lookup: CDR1 MNHEY, CDR2 SMNVEV (reference sequence). With V trimmed by 4 bases and J by 3 bases, 14 bases remained unmatched. This CDR3 spans 18 amino acids.

This rearrangement joins TRBV6-6 to TRBJ2-3; 10 positions match TRBD2. CDR1 is MNHNY and CDR2 is SVGAGI in the germline V gene (reference sequence). The V segment lost 5 bases and the J segment 1 base; nucleotides outside the gene matches: 9. This CDR3 is 17 amino acids long. The CDR3 coding sequence is TGTGCCAGCAGTCAACCTTTCCTAGCGGGGGGCACAGATACGCAGTATTTT. Its translation is CASSQPFLAGGTDTQYF.

The chain employs TRBV3-1 (or the pseudogene TRBV3-2) and TRBJ1-1; TRBD1 aligns across 9 bases. Germline V gives CDR1 LGHDT, CDR2 YNNKEL (reference sequence). Trimming at V came to 4 bases and at J to 5 bases, leaving 5 bases not matched to a gene. There are 14 residues in the CDR3. CDR3 DNA: TGTGCCAGCAGCCTCCACAGGGGGCAAACTGAAGCTTTCTTT. As protein: CASSLHRGQTEAFF.